A single sample gave rise to the 9 T cell receptor beta chains below, sequenced in a study of early T cells in non-severe SARS-CoV-2 infection. TCRdb reprocessed the 5' RACE reads via MiXCR and lists one record per CDR3 protein. The sample lists 87,000 or so distinct CDR3 sequences, about 12% occurring once. Sequenced material: whole blood. Receptors originate from an adult who was a healthcare worker with PCR-confirmed SARS-CoV-2 infection or an uninfected control (not recorded which).

V gene TRBV6-5 combines with J gene TRBJ2-2; 7 bases are a match to TRBD2. The CDR3 is 15 residues long. Germline trimming cut 2 bases from V and 5 bases from J; bases unmatched to any gene: 5. Germline-derived CDR1 and CDR2 are MNHEY and SVGAGI. This CDR3 is CASSYQLGGTGELFF. The CDR3 DNA follows: TGTGCCAGCAGTTACCAGCTCGGGGGGACCGGGGAGCTGTTTTTT.

The chain carries TRBV7-2 and TRBJ2-7, with 8 positions matching TRBD2. Germline V lookup: CDR1 SGHTA, CDR2 FQGNSA. V shed 6 bases, J shed 2 bases, and the junction held 6 bases outside the gene matches. The CDR3 loop spans 14 amino acids. This CDR3 is CASSRPGLAYEQYF. DNA of the CDR3: TGTGCCAGCAGTCGACCGGGACTAGCCTACGAGCAGTACTTC.

DNA for the CDR3: TGTGCCACCAGCAGAGATGAGGGGAATCAGCCCCAGCATTTT. Protein product: CATSRDEGNQPQHF. The rearrangement uses TRBV15 and TRBJ1-5; TRBD1 is a possible D gene (5 bases). CDR1 and CDR2 (germline): LNHNV, YYDKDF (reference sequence). V lost 0 bases and J 4 bases, leaving 7 bases between the germline ends. CDR3 size: 14 residues.

This clonotype was seen a few times. The V call is TRBV7-2, the J call TRBJ2-3; 8 nucleotides match TRBD2. Germline CDR1 reads SGHTA; CDR2 reads FQGNSA. V lost 8 bases, J lost 2 bases, and 12 bases stayed unmatched. CDR3 length: 16 residues. The DNA of the CDR3 is TGTGCCAGCTTTCCACGGAGGGGACTAGTCACAGATACGCAGTATTTT. It is translated as CASFPRRGLVTDTQYF.

Only a few counts were recorded for this clonotype. V gene TRBV20-1 combines with J gene TRBJ1-5; 7 bases fit TRBD1. Germline V CDR1 and CDR2: DFQATT, SNEGSKA (reference sequence). The length of the CDR3 is 14 residues. J gave up 0 bases and V 6 bases, and 5 bases lay outside the gene matches. The DNA for the CDR3 is TGCAGTGCAAGGGGACAGCTTAGCAATCAGCCCCAGCATTTT. This gives the protein CSARGQLSNQPQHF.

This CDR3 is CASSQDSVPSREQFF. In nucleotides, the CDR3 is TGCGCCAGCAGCCAAGATAGTGTTCCCTCCCGAGAGCAGTTCTTC. The chain combines TRBV4-3 with TRBJ2-1, with D unresolved. Between the trimmed V and J ends, which lost 0 bases and 10 bases, there was a span of 16 bases. This CDR3 has 15 amino acids. Germline values: CDR1 LGHNA, CDR2 YSLEER.

The count of this clonotype is one. The chain uses TRBV11-3 and TRBJ2-3; 12 nucleotides match TRBD2. The length of the CDR3 is 16 residues. CDR1 and CDR2 (germline): SGHNT, YENEEA. V dropped 4 bases and J dropped 2; count of bases not matched to a gene: 4. The CDR3 DNA reads TGTGCCAGCAGCTCCTGGACTAGCGGGGACACAGATACGCAGTATTTT. Translating it yields CASSSWTSGDTDTQYF.

This clonotype has at least ten counts. This chain joins TRBV11-2 and TRBJ2-3; D uncertain. The CDR3 runs 12 residues. Germline loops: CDR1 SGHAT, CDR2 FQNNGV. Between the trimmed V and J ends, which lost 1 base and 1 base, there was a span of 0 bases. The CDR3 coding sequence is TGTGCCAGCAGCTTAGGCACAGATACGCAGTATTTT. It specifies CASSLGTDTQYF.

This clonotype came up many times. V usage is TRBV20-1 and J usage is TRBJ2-1; D perhaps matches TRBD1 (5 bases). Per germline, CDR1 DFQATT and CDR2 SNEGSKA (reference sequence). CDR3 length: 15 amino acids. V lost 6 bases and J lost 5, with 20 bases in between. The CDR3 bases are TGCAGTGCCATAGACAGCAGGACGAAAAACAATGAGCAGTTCTTC. It is translated as CSAIDSRTKNNEQFF.